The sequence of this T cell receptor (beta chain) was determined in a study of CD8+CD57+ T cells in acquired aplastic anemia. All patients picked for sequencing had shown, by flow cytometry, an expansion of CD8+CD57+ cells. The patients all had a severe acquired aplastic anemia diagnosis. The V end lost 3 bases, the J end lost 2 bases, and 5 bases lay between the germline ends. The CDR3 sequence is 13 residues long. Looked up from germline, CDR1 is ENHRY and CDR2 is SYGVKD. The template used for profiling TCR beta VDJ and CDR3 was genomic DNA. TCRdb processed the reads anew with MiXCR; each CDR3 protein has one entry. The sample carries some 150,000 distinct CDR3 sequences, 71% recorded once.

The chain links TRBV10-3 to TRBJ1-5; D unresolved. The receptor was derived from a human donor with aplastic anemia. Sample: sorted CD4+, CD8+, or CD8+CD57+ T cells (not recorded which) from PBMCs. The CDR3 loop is CAISDLGNQPQHF. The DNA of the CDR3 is TGTGCCATCAGTGACCTAGGCAATCAGCCCCAGCATTTT.